This TCR beta chain derives from a study of OX40 agonist ivuxolimab in advanced cancers. Data came from immunoSEQ multiplex PCR; TCRdb stores just in-frame clones and leaves some out. The repertoire holds about 100,000 clones, with less than 95% as singletons. Systemic immunosuppression or a history of autoimmune disease excluded patients. The germline V and J ends were trimmed by 2 bases and 2 bases, with 9 bases remaining between them. The CDR3 totals 13 residues. Germline V gene lookup returns CDR1 GTSNPN and CDR2 SVGIG (reference sequence). The TCR comes from an adult with an advanced solid tumor such as melanoma, head and neck, liver or kidney cancer. The input for sequencing was CD4+ or CD8+ T cells sorted from blood, taken in a trial of the OX40 agonist ivuxolimab. V usage is TRBV30 and J usage is TRBJ1-2, with D maybe TRBD1 (5 bases). The chain's CDR3 is CAWSLQGNYGYTF. Written as DNA, the CDR3 is TGTGCCTGGAGTCTTCAGGGCAACTATGGCTACACCTTC.